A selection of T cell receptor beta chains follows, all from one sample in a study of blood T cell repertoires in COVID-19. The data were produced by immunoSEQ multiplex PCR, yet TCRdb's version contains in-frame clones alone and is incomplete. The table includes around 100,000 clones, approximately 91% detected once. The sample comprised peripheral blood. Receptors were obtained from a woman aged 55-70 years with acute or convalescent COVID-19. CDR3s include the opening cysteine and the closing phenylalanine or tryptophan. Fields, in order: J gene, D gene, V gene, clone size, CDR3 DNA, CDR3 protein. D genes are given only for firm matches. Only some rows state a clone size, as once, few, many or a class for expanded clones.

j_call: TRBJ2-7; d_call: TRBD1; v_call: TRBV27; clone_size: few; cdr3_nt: TGTGCCAGCACTCCCTCTATGGGACAGACGTTTTACGAGCAGTACTTC; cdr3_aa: CASTPSMGQTFYEQYF
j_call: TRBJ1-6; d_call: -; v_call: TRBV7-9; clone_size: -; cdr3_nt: TGTGCCAGCAGCTTAGGAGGGCTTGATAATTCACCCCTCCACTTT; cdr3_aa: CASSLGGLDNSPLHF
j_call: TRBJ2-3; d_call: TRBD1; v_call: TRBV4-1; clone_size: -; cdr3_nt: TGCGCCAGCAGCCAATTCGGAGCCGGGACAGGGGTTACAGATACGCAGTATTTT; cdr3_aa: CASSQFGAGTGVTDTQYF
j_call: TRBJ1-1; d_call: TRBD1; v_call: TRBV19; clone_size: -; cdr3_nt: TGTGCCAGTACCCAGCAGGGGGCTTGGGACACTGAAGCTTTCTTT; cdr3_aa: CASTQQGAWDTEAFF
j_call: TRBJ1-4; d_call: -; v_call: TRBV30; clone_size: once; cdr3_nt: TGTGCCTGGAGTGTAATCGGGGTCAGGATCAATGAAAAACTGTTTTTT; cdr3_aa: CAWSVIGVRINEKLFF
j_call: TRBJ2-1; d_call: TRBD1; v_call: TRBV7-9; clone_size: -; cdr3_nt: TGTGCCAGCAGCCTAGGGGACAGGGTGGGTAATGAGCAGTTCTTC; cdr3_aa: CASSLGDRVGNEQFF
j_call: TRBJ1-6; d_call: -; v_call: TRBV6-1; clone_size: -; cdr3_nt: TGTGCCAGCAGTGAAGCGGGGGGGCGAAATTCACCCCTCCACTTT; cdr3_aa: CASSEAGGRNSPLHF
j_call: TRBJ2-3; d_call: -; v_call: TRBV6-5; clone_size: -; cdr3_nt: TGTGCCAGCAGTTATGACTCCGCGCAGTATTTT; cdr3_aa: CASSYDSAQYF
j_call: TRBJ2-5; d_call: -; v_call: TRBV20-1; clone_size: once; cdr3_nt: TGCAGTGCTGAGGCAGAAGAGACCCAGTACTTC; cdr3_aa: CSAEAEETQYF
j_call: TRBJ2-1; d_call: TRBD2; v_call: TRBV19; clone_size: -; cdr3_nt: TGTGCCAGTAGTATAAGGGCTAGCGGGATTTACAATGAGCAGTTCTTC; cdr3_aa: CASSIRASGIYNEQFF
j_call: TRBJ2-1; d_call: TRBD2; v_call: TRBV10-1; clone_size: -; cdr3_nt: TGCGCCAGCGCCGCGGGAGGGTTATACAATGAGCAGTTCTTC; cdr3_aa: CASAAGGLYNEQFF
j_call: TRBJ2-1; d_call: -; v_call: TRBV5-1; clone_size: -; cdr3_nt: TGCGCCAGCAGCTTGAACTCGCTCAATGAGCAGTTCTTC; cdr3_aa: CASSLNSLNEQFF
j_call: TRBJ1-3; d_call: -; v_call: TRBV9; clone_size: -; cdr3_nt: TGTGCCAGCAGCGTAGGGGACAATCTAGCTGGAAACACCATATATTTT; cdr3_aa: CASSVGDNLAGNTIYF
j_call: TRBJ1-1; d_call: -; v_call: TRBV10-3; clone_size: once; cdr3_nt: TGTGCCATTACCTCGGGACATCTGACTGAAGCTTTCTTT; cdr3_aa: CAITSGHLTEAFF
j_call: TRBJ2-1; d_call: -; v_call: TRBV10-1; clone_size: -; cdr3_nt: TGCGCCAGCAGTGATTCCATGGGAAAAGGGGTGTTCTTC; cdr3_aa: CASSDSMGKGVFF
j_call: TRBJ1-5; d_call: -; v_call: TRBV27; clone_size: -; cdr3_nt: TGTGCCAGCAGTGGGCAGTTCAATCAGCCCCAGCATTTT; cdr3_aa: CASSGQFNQPQHF
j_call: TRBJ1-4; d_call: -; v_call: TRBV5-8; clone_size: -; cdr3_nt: TGTGCCAGCAGCGGGGGCCGGCTTGCAACTAATGAAAAACTGTTTTTT; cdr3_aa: CASSGGRLATNEKLFF
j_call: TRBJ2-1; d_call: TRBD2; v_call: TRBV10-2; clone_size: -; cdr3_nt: TGCGCCAGCAGTGAGACCAGGACTAGGTTCTTC; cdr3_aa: CASSETRTRFF
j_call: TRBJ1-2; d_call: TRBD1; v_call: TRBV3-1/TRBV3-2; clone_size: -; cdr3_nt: TGTGCCAGCAGCCAAGACAGACAGGGGGCCTATGGCTACACCTTC; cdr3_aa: CASSQDRQGAYGYTF
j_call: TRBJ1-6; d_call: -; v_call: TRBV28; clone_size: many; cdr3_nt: TGTGCCAGCCTCGACATCCTCTCCTATAATTCACCCCTCCACTTT; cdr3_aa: CASLDILSYNSPLHF
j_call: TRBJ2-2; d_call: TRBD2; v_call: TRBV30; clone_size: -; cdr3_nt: TGTGCCTGGACCCACCAGGTCCAGCGGGAGAACACCGGGGAGCTGTTTTTT; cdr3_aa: CAWTHQVQRENTGELFF
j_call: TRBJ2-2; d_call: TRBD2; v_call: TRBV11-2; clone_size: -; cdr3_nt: TGTGCCAGCAGACTAGCGGGTCCGAGAACCGGGGAGCTGTTTTTT; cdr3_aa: CASRLAGPRTGELFF
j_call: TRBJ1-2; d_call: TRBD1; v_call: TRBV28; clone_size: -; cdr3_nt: TGTGCCAGCAGGGAGGGGGCACCAAACTATGGCTACACCTTC; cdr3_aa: CASREGAPNYGYTF
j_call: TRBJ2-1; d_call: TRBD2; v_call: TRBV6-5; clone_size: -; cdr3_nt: TGTGCCAGCAGTAGTAGCGGGGGCCACAATGAGCAGTTCTTC; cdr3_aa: CASSSSGGHNEQFF
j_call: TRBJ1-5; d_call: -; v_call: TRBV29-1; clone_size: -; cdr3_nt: TGCAGCGCCCGGGACAACCTAAATCAGCCCCAGCATTTT; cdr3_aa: CSARDNLNQPQHF
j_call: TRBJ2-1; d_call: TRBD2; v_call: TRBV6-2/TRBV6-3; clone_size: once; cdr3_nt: TGTGCCAGCAGCCCCGGACTAGCGGGAGTTTCTATCTACAATGAGCAGTTCTTC; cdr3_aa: CASSPGLAGVSIYNEQFF
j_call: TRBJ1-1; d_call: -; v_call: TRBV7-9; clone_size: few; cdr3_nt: TGTGCCAGCAGCTTAACCGGGGCTGAAGCTTTCTTT; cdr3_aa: CASSLTGAEAFF
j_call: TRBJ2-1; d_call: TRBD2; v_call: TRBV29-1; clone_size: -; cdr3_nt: TGCAGCGCTAGGACTAGCGGGAGAACTGAGCAGTTCTTC; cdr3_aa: CSARTSGRTEQFF
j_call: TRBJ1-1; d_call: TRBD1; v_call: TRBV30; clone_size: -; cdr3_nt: TGTGCCTGGACCCGGGACAGCCGTTCGGTCACTGAAGCTTTCTTT; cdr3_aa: CAWTRDSRSVTEAFF
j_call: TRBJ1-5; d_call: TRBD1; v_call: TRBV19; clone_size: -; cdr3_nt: TGTGCCAGTAGTACACGACGGTCACAGGGGTCCAGCAATCAGCCCCAGCATTTT; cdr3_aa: CASSTRRSQGSSNQPQHF
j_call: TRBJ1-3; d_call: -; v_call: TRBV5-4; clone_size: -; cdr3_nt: TGTGCCAGCAGCCGAGAGGGCAGGGGAAACACCATATATTTT; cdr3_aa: CASSREGRGNTIYF
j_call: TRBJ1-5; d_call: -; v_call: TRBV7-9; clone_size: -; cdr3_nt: TGTGCCAGCAGCTTATCGCAGGGCAATCAGCCCCAGCATTTT; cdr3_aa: CASSLSQGNQPQHF
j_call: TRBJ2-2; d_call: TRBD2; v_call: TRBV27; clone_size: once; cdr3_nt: TGTGCCAGCACCCCGGGACTAGCGCTGAACACCGGGGAGCTGTTTTTT; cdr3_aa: CASTPGLALNTGELFF
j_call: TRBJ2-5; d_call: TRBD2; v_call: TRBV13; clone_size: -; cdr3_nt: TGTGCCAGCAGCTTAGGGCGGGGGGTACAAGAGACCCAGTACTTC; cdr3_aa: CASSLGRGVQETQYF
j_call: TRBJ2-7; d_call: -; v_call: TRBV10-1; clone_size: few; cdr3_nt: TGCGCCAGCAGTGAGTCGAGGGGTCAGGGGAGGGAATACGAGCAGTACTTC; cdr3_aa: CASSESRGQGREYEQYF
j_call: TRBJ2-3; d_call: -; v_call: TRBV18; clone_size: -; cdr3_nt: TGTGCCAGCTCACCGAGCGTCCTTAGCACAGATACGCAGTATTTT; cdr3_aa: CASSPSVLSTDTQYF
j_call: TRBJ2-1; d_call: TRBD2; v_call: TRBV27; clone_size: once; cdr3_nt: TGTGCCAGCTTCGGACGGCTAGCGGGAGGGAACAATGAGCAGTTCTTC; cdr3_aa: CASFGRLAGGNNEQFF
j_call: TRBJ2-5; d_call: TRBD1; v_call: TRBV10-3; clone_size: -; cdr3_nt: TGTGCCATCAGTTTAGAGGGACAGAGGGGCCAAGAGACCCAGTACTTC; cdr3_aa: CAISLEGQRGQETQYF
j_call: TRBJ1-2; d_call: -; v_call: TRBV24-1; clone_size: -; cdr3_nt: TGTGCCACCAGTGACCCGGGAGGTTATGGCTACACCTTC; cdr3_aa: CATSDPGGYGYTF
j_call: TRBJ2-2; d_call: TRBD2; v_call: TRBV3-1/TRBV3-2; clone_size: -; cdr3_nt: TGTGCCAGCAGTCATCGGACTAGCGGGACGAACACCGGGGAGCTGTTTTTT; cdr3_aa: CASSHRTSGTNTGELFF
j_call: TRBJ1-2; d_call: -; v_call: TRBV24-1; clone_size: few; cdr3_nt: TGTGCCACCAGTGGAGGGGGGGGAGATGGCTACACCTTC; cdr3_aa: CATSGGGGDGYTF
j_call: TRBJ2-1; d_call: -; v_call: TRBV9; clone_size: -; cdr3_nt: TGTGCCAGCAGCCCGCTGTTGGGTGCCGGAGGTGAGCAGTTCTTC; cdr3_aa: CASSPLLGAGGEQFF
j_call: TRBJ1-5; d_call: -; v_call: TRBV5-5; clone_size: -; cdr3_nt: TGTGCCAGCAGCTTGGTAGGAGGTCGGGAGACCCAGCATTTT; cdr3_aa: CASSLVGGRETQHF
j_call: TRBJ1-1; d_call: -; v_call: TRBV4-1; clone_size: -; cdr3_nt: TGCGCCAGCAGCCAAGAGGGGCAGGGTGGTAGGGCTTTCTTT; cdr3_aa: CASSQEGQGGRAFF
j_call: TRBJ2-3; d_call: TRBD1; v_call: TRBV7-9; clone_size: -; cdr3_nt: TGTGCCAGCAGCTACGACAGGGTTTCCACAGATACGCAGTATTTT; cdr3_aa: CASSYDRVSTDTQYF
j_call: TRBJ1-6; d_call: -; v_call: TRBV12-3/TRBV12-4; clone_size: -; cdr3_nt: TGTGCCAGCAGTTCCAATAATTCACCCCTCCACTTT; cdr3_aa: CASSSNNSPLHF
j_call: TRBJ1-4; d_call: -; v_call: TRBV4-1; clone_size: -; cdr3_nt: TGCGCCAGCAGCCAAGGTCCCAGGGCGAATGAAAAACTGTTTTTT; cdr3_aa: CASSQGPRANEKLFF
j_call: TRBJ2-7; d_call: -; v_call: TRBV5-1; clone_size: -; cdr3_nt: TGCGCCAGCAGCTTGGGGGGGCAATTGTCCTACGAGCAGTACTTC; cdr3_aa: CASSLGGQLSYEQYF
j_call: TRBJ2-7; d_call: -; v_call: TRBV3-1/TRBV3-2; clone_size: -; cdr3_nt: TGTGCCAGCACCCTTACGGCAGGTTCCTCCTACGAGCAGTACTTC; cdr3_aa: CASTLTAGSSYEQYF
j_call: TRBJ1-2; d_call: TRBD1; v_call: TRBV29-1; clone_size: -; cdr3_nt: TGCAGCGTTTGGAACAGGGGCCGGAATGGCTACACCTTC; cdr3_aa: CSVWNRGRNGYTF
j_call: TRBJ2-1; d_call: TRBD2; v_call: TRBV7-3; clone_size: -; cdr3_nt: TGTGCCAGCAGCTTATTTGCGGGAGTGGCCAATGAGCAGTTCTTC; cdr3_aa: CASSLFAGVANEQFF
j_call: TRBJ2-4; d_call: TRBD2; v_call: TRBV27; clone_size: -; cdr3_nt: TGTGCCAGCAGTCCCCCCCACGGGGGGGAGGCCAAAAACATTCAGTACTTC; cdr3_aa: CASSPPHGGEAKNIQYF
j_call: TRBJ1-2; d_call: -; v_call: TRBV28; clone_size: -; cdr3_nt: TGTGCCAGCAGCCCCCTAGACAGGCCCTATGGCTACACCTTC; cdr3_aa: CASSPLDRPYGYTF
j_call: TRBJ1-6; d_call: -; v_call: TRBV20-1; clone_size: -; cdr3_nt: TGCAGTGCTAGAGCTTCGGAGCCCCTCCACTTT; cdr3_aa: CSARASEPLHF
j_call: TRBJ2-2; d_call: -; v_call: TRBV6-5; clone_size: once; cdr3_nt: TGTGCCAGCAGTTATTTAATCGGGGCCGGGGAGCTGTTTTTT; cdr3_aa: CASSYLIGAGELFF